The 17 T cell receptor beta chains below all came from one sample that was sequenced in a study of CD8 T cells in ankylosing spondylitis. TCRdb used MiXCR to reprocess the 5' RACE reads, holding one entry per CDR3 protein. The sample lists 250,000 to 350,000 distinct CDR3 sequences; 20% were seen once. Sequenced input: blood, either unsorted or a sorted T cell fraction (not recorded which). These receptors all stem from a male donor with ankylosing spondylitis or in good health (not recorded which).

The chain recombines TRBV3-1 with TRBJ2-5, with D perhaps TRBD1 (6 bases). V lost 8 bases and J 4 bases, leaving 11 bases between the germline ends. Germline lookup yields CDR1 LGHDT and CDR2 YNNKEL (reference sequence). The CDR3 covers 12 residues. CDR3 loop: CASATGSETQYF. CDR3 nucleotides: TGTGCCAGCGCCACAGGGTCAGAGACCCAGTACTTC.

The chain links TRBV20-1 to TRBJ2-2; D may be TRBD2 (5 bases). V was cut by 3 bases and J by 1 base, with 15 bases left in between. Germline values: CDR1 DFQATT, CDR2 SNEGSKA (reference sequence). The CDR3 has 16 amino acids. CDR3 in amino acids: CSASPGGRGNTGELFF. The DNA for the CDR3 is TGCAGTGCTAGTCCCGGTGGGAGAGGGAACACCGGGGAGCTGTTTTTT.

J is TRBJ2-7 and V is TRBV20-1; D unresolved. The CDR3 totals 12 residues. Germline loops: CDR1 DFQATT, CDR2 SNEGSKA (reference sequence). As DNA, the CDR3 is TGCAGTGTTAGAGATTCCACCTTGGGGCAGTACGTC. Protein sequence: CSVRDSTLGQYV.

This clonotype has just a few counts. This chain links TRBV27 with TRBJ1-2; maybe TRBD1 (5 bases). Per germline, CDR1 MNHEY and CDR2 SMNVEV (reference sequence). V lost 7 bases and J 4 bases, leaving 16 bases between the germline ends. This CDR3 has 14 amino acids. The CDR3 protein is CASTDWRGGYGYTF. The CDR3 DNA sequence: TGTGCCAGCACCGATTGGAGGGGTGGCTATGGCTACACCTTC.

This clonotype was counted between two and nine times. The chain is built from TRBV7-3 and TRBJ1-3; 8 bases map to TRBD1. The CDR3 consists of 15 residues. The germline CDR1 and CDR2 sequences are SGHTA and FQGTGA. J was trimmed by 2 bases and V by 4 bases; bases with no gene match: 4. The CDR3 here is CASSSRQGPGNTIYF. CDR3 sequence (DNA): TGTGCCAGCAGCTCCAGACAGGGGCCTGGAAACACCATATATTTT.

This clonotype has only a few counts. The CDR3 DNA follows: TGCGCCAGCAGCTTGGTATTCGGAGGGCAGGTCTCCTACAATGAGCAGTTCTTC. As protein: CASSLVFGGQVSYNEQFF. The genes are TRBV5-1 and TRBJ2-1; D perhaps matches TRBD2 (6 bases). The germline gives CDR1 SGHRS, CDR2 YFSETQ. V was clipped by 0 bases and J by 0 bases, with 16 bases between them. The CDR3 is 18 residues long.

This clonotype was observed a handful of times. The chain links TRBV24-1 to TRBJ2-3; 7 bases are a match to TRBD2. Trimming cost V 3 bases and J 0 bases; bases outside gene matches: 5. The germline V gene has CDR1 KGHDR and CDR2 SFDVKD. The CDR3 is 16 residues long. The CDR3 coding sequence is TGTGCCACCAGTGATCCTAGCGGTTCTAGCACAGATACGCAGTATTTT. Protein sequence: CATSDPSGSSTDTQYF.

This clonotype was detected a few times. This chain's CDR3 is CATSRDHPRASSYNEQFF. The CDR3 DNA reads as TGTGCCACCAGCAGAGATCATCCGCGGGCGAGCTCCTACAATGAGCAGTTCTTC. The chain combines TRBV15 with TRBJ2-1; D is possibly TRBD2 (5 bases). The CDR3 is 18 residues long. V was pared by 0 bases and J by 0 bases, with 15 bases between. In germline, CDR1 is LNHNV, CDR2 YYDKDF (reference sequence).

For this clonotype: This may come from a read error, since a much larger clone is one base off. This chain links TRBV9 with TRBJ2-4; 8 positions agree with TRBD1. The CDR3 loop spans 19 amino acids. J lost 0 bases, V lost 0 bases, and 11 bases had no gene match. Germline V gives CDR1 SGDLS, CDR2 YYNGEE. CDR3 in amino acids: CASSVGARQGKEAKNIQYF. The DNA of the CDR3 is TGTGCCAGCAGCGTAGGAGCCAGACAGGGGAAGGAAGCCAAAAACATTCAGTACTTC.

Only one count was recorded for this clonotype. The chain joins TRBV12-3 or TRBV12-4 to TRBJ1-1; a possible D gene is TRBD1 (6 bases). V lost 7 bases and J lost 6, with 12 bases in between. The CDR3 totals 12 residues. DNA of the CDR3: TGTGCCAGCATCCTGACAGGCGCTGAAGCTTTCTTT. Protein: CASILTGAEAFF.

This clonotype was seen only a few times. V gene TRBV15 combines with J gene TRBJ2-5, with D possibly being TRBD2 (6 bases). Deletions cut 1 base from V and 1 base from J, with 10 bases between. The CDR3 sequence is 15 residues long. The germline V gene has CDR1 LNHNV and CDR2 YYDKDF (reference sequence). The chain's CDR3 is CATSRGGDFQETQYF. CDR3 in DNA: TGTGCCACCAGCAGAGGGGGGGACTTCCAAGAGACCCAGTACTTC.

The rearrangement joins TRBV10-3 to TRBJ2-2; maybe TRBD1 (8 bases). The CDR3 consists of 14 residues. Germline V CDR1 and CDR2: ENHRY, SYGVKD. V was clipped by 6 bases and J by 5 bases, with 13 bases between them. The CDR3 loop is CAISGQGGTGELFF. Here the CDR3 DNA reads TGTGCCATCAGCGGACAGGGAGGGACCGGGGAGCTGTTTTTT.

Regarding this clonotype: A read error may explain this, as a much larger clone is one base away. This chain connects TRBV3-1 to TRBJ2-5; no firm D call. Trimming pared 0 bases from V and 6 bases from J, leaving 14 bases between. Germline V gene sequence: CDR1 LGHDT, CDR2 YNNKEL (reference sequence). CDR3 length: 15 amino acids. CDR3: CASSQDVHPQKTQYF. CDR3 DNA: TGTGCCAGCAGCCAAGATGTACATCCACAAAAGACCCAGTACTTC.

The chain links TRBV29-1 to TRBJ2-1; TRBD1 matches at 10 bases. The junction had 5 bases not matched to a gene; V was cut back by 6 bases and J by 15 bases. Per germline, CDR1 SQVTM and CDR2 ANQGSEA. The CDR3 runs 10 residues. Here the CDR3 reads CSVTGTGVFF. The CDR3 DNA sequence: TGCAGCGTAACCGGGACAGGGGTGTTCTTC.

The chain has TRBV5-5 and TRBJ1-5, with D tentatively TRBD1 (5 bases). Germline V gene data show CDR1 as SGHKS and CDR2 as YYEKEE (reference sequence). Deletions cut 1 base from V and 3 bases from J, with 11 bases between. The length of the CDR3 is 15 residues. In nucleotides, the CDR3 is TGTGCCAGCAGCTTGATCCCGGGGGACAATCAGCCCCAGCATTTT. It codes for CASSLIPGDNQPQHF. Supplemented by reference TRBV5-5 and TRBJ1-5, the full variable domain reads DAGVTQSPTHLIKTRGQQVTLRCSPISGHKSVSWYQQVLGQGPQFIFQYYEKEERGRGNFPDRFSARQFPNYSSELNVNALLLGDSALYLCASSLIPGDNQPQHFGDGTRLSIL.

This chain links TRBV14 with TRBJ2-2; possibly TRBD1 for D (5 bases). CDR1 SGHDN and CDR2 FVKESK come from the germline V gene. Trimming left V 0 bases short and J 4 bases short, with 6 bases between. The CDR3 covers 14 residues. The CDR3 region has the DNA TGTGCCAGCAGCCAAGAACAGGTCACCGGGGAGCTGTTTTTT. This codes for CASSQEQVTGELFF.

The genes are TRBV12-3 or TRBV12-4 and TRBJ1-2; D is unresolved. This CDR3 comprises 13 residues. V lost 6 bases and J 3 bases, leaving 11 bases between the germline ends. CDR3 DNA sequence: TGTGCCAGCAGCAAGTATGGTGACTATGGCTACACCTTC. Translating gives CASSKYGDYGYTF.